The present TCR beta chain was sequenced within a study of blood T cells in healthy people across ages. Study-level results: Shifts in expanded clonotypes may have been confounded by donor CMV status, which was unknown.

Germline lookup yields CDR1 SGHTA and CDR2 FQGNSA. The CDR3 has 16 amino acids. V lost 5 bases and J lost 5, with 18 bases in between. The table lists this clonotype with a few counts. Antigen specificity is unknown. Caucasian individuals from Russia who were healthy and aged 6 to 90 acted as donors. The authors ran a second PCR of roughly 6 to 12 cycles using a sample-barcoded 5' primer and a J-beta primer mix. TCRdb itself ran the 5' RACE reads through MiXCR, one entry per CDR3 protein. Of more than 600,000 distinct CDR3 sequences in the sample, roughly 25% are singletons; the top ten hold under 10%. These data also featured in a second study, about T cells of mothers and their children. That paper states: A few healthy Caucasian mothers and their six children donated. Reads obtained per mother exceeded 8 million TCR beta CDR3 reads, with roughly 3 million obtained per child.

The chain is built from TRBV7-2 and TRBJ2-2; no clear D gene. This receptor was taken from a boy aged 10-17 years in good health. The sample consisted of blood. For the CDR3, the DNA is TGTGCCAGCAGCCCAAGACCGGACCCTAGGACCGGGGAGCTGTTTTTT. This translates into CASSPRPDPRTGELFF.